These 10 T cell receptor beta chains originate from one sample sequenced in a study of a mutant IDH1 vaccine in newly diagnosed glioma. TCRdb's table, derived via immunoSEQ multiplex PCR, lists solely in-frame clones and lacks some. The profile shows tens of thousands of clones, around 86% of them singletons. For these receptors, no antigen is known. Described time point: week 35, safety follow-up. Vaccination used 300 ug of mutant IDH1 20-mer peptide per dose, with topical imiquimod. The sequencing here drew on PBMCs, taken from a glioma patient whose treatment included an IDH1 peptide vaccine. Every receptor here comes from a man aged 30 to 39 with glioma.

This clone is a singleton in its sample. The gene calls are TRBV5-4 and TRBJ1-1; D gene uncertain. Trimming cost V 2 bases and J 1 base, with 9 bases left between them. The CDR3 sequence is 14 residues long. The germline CDR1 and CDR2 sequences are SGHNT and YYREEE (reference sequence). The CDR3: CASSFTRRNTEAFF. The DNA for the CDR3 is TGTGCCAGCAGCTTCACCAGGAGGAACACTGAAGCTTTCTTT.

The chain couples TRBV9 to TRBJ2-1; 7 bases align to TRBD2. Germline CDR1 reads SGDLS; CDR2 reads YYNGEE. The CDR3 spans 15 residues. V lost 4 bases to trimming and J lost 7 bases; unmatched junction nucleotides: 11. This chain's CDR3 is CASSPTGPRGNEQFF. The DNA for the CDR3 is TGTGCCAGCAGCCCCACGGGCCCGCGGGGGAATGAGCAGTTCTTC.

For the CDR3, the DNA is TGTGCCAGCAGTGAAGCTCCAGATTCCTACGAGCAGTACTTC. Translating it yields CASSEAPDSYEQYF. The chain recombines TRBV6-1 with TRBJ2-7, with D unresolved. CDR1 is MNHNS, CDR2 SASEGT, per germline. The ends were cut back, 0 bases at V and 1 base at J, with 7 bases in the middle. The CDR3 has 14 residues.

The chain uses TRBV6-5 and TRBJ1-1; D is unresolved. This CDR3 is 11 amino acids long. V dropped 7 bases and J dropped 0 bases, with 3 bases sitting between them. Germline loops: CDR1 MNHEY, CDR2 SVGAGI. The CDR3 sequence: CASILNTEAFF. As DNA, the CDR3 is TGTGCCAGCATATTGAACACTGAAGCTTTCTTT.

As regards this clone: This same CDR3 is encoded by further DNA sequences in the sample. This chain joins TRBV9 and TRBJ2-1; D gene unclear. The germline V gene has CDR1 SGDLS and CDR2 YYNGEE. Trimming took off 0 bases at V and 5 bases at J, with 0 bases between the two ends. The CDR3 sequence is 11 residues long. CDR3 DNA sequence: TGTGCCAGCAGCGTAGACAATGAGCAGTTCTTC. Translating it yields CASSVDNEQFF.

This chain joins TRBV9 and TRBJ2-3, with TRBD2 matching over 9 bases. Germline-derived CDR1 and CDR2 are SGDLS and YYNGEE. J lost 2 bases, V lost 0 bases, and 7 bases had no gene match. This CDR3 is 17 amino acids long. Here the CDR3 DNA reads TGTGCCAGCAGCGTAGAGGGAGTAGCGGGAGCCACAGATACGCAGTATTTT. Translated, it gives CASSVEGVAGATDTQYF.

The rearrangement uses TRBV7-2 and TRBJ1-2; TRBD1 is a possible D gene (6 bases). The CDR3 runs 15 residues. CDR1 is SGHTA, CDR2 FQGNSA, per germline. Trimming took off 5 bases at V and 4 bases at J, with 17 bases between the two ends. CDR3 loop: CASSPAGAYGYGYTF. In nucleotides, the CDR3 is TGTGCCAGCAGCCCGGCGGGGGCGTATGGCTATGGCTACACCTTC.

This clone appeared a single time. V gene TRBV30 combines with J gene TRBJ1-2; 8 bases fit TRBD1. The germline CDR1 and CDR2 sequences are GTSNPN and SVGIG (reference sequence). The CDR3 runs to 16 residues. Losses at the gene ends were 3 bases for V and 0 bases for J; bases not matched to a gene: 9. The CDR3 coding sequence is TGTGCCTGGAGCATAGACAGGGGACTAACTAACTATGGCTACACCTTC. Translated, it gives CAWSIDRGLTNYGYTF.

The table lists this clone with a count of one. J is TRBJ1-6 and V is TRBV2; TRBD1 aligns across 7 bases. Germline-derived CDR1 and CDR2 are SNHLY and FYNNEI. V gave up 4 bases and J gave up 7 bases; unmatched junction bases: 4. The CDR3 length is 14 residues. The CDR3 coding sequence is TGTGCCAGCAGTGGCCCAGGGGGGAATTCACCCCTCCACTTT. Protein product: CASSGPGGNSPLHF.

The chain joins TRBV29-1 to TRBJ2-4, with 8 positions matching TRBD1. Germline lookup yields CDR1 SQVTM and CDR2 ANQGSEA. V gave up 6 bases and J gave up 3 bases; unmatched junction bases: 4. This CDR3 spans 13 amino acids. The CDR3 DNA reads TGCAGCGTGCTTACAGGGGGCAAAAACATTCAGTACTTC. Translated: CSVLTGGKNIQYF. Supplemented by reference TRBV29-1 and TRBJ2-4, the full variable domain reads SAVISQKPSRDICQRGTSLTIQCQVDSQVTMMFWYRQQPGQSLTLIATANQGSEATYESGFVIDKFPISRPNLTFSTLTVSNMSPEDSSIYLCSVLTGGKNIQYFGAGTRLSVL.